The T cell receptor beta chain described here comes from a study of blood T cell repertoires in COVID-19. Study as a whole: COVID-19 samples collected from the United States, Italy and Spain covered acute and convalescent phases. The analysed material was cDNA or gDNA that came from T cells, B-cell-depleted T cells, or PBMCs.

Per the authors' pipeline: Reference gene primer amplification gave estimated nucleated cell counts. Repertoires were generated with immunoSEQ multiplex PCR, while TCRdb's copy carries only in-frame clones and drops some. That table furnishes V, J and clone size, whereas the DNA furnished D and trimming. In the table there are more than 45,000 clones, approximately 81% of which are singletons. J lost 0 bases, V lost 5 bases, and 6 bases had no gene match. This CDR3 is built from 17 residues. CDR1 and CDR2 (germline): MNHEY, SMNVEV (reference sequence). The V gene is TRBV27, the J gene TRBJ2-1; 11 nucleotides agree with TRBD2. This TCR was recovered from a man aged 40-55 years with active COVID-19. Sequenced material: peripheral blood. The CDR3 region has the DNA TGTGCCAGCAGTCAACTAGCGGGAGCGAACTCCTACAATGAGCAGTTCTTC. It yields the protein CASSQLAGANSYNEQFF.